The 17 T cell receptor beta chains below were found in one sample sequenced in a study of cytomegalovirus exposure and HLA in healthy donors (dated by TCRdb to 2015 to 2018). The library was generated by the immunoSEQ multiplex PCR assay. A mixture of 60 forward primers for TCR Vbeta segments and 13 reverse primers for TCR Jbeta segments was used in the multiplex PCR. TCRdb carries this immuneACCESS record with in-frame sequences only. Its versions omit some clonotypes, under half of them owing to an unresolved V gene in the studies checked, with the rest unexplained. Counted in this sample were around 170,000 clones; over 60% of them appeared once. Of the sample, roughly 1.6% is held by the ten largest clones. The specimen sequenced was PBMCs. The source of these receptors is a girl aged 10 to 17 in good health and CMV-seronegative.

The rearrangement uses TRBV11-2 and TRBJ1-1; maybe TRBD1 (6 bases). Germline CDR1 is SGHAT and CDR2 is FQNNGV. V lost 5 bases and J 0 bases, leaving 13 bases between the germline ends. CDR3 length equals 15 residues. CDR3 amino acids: CASSPNDRLNTEAFF. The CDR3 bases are TGTGCCAGCAGCCCGAACGACAGGCTGAACACTGAAGCTTTCTTT.

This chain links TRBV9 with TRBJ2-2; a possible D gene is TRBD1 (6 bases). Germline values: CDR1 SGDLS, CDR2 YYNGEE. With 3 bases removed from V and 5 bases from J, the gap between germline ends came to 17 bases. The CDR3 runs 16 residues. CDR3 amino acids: CASSATGMKVTGELFF. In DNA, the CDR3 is TGTGCCAGCAGCGCTACAGGGATGAAGGTGACCGGGGAGCTGTTTTTT.

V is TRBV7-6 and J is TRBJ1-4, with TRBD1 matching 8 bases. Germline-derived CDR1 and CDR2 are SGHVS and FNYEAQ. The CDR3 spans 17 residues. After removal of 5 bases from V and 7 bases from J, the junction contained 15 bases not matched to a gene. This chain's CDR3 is CASSPRGRGGQGEKLFF. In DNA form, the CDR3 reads TGTGCCAGCAGCCCCAGGGGGCGAGGAGGACAGGGTGAAAAACTGTTTTTT.

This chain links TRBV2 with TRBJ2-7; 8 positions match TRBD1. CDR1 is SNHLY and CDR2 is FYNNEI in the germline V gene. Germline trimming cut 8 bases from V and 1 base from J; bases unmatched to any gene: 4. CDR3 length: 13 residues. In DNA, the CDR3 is TGTGCCAGCGGGACAGGAATATCCTACGAGCAGTACTTC. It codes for CASGTGISYEQYF.

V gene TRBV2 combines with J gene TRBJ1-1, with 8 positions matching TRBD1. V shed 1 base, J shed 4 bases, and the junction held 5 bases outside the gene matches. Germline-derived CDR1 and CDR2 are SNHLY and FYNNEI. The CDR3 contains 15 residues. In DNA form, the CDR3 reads TGTGCCAGCAGTGAAGTCGCAGGGGGCTTCACTGAAGCTTTCTTT. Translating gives CASSEVAGGFTEAFF.

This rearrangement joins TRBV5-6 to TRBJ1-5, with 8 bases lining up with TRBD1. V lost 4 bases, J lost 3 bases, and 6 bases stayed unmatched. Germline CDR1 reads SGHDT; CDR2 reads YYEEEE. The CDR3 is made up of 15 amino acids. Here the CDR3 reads CASSTRTGHNQPQHF. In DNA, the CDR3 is TGTGCCAGCAGCACTCGGACAGGGCACAATCAGCCCCAGCATTTT.

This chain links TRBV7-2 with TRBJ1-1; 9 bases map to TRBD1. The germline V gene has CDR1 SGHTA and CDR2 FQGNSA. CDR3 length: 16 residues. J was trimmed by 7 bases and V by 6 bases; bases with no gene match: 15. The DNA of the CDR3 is TGTGCCAGCAGACCCCCTACCGGGACAGGGAGATATGAAGCTTTCTTT. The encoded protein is CASRPPTGTGRYEAFF.

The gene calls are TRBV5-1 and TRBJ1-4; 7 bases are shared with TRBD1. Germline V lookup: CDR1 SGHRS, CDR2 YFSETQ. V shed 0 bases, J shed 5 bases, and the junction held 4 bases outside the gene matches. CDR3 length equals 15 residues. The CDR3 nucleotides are TGCGCCAGCAGCTTGGAGAGGGGGCGGAATGAAAAACTGTTTTTT. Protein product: CASSLERGRNEKLFF.

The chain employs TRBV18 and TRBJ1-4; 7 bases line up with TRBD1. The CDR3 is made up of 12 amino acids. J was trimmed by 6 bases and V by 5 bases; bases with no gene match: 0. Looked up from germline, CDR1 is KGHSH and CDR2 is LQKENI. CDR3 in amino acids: CASSTGDEKLFF. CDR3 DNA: TGTGCCAGCTCAACAGGGGATGAAAAACTGTTTTTT.

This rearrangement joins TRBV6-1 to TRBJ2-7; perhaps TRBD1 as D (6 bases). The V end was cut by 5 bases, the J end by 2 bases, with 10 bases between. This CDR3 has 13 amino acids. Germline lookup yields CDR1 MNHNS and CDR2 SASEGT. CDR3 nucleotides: TGTGCCAGCAGTTTTGACAGGCCCTACGAGCAGTACTTC. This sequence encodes CASSFDRPYEQYF.

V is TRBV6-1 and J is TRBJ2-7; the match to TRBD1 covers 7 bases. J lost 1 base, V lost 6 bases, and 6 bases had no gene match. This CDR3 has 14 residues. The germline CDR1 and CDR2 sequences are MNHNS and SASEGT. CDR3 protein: CASRTDRISYEQYF. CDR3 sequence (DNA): TGTGCCAGCAGGACGGACAGGATATCCTACGAGCAGTACTTC.

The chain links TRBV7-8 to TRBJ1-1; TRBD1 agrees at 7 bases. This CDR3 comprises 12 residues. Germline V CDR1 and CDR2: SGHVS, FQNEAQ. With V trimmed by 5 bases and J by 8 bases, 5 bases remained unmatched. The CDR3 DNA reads TGTGCCAGCAGCGACGGGACAGTGGAAGCTTTCTTT. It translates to CASSDGTVEAFF.

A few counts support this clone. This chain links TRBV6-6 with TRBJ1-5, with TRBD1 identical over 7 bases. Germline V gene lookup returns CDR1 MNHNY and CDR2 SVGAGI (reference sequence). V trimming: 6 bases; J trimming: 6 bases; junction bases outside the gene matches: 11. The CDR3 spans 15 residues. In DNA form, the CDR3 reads TGTGCCAGCAGAGATGCGGGAGGGGGCAGTCAGCCCCAGCATTTT. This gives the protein CASRDAGGGSQPQHF.

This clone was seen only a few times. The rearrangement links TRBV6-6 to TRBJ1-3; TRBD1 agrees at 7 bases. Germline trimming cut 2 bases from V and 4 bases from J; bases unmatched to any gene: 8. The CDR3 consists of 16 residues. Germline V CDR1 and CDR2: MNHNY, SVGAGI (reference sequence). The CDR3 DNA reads TGTGCCAGCAGTTACCCCCAACAGGGGACAGGAAACACCATATATTTT. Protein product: CASSYPQQGTGNTIYF.

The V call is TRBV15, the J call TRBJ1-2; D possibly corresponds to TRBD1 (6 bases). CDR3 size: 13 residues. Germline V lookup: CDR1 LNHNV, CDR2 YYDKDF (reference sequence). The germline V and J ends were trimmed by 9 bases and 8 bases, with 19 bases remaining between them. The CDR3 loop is CATRGASTLGYTF. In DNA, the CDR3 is TGTGCCACTCGGGGGGCAAGTACACTCGGCTACACCTTC.

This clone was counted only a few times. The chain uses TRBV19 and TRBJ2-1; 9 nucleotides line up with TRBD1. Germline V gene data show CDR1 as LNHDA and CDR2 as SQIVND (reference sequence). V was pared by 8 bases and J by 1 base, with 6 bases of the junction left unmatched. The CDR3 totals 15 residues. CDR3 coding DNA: TGTGCCAGTTGTCCGGACAGGGGTTCCTACAATGAGCAGTTCTTC. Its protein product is CASCPDRGSYNEQFF.

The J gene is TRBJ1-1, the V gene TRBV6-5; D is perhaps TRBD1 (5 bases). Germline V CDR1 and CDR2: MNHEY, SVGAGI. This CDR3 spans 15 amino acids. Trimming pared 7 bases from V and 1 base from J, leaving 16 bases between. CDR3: CASTPGDGWNTEAFF. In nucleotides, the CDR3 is TGTGCCAGCACCCCGGGGGATGGCTGGAACACTGAAGCTTTCTTT.